This TCR beta chain originates from a study of technical replicates of blood from several donors. This clone was seen just once. The CDR3 loop spans 14 amino acids. In germline, CDR1 is MNHEY, CDR2 SVGAGI. The J segment lost 4 bases and the V segment lost 7 bases, leaving 7 bases of the junction unmatched. Profiled with immunoSEQ multiplex PCR; TCRdb holds only in-frame clones, not every one. The table records tens of thousands of clones, 91% of them present only once. This clonotype was sampled from a human donor in good health. Some clones in this sample may be carry-over from other donors' samples. The sample taken for sequencing was PBMCs. The chain employs TRBV6-5 and TRBJ2-7; 10 bases fit TRBD1. Written as DNA, the CDR3 is TGTGCCAGCATGGAGGGACAGGGGCTTTACGAGCAGTACTTC. Translation gives CASMEGQGLYEQYF.